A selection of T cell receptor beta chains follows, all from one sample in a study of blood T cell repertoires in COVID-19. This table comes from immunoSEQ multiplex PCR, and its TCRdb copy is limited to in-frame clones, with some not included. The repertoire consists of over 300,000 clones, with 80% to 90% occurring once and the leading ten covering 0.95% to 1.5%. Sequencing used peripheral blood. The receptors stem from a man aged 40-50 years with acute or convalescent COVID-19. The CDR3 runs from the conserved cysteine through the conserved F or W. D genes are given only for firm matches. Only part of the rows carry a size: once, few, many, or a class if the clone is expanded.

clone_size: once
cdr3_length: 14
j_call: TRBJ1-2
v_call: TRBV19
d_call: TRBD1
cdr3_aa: CASRGQGTSYGYTF
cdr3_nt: TGTGCCAGTAGGGGACAGGGTACCTCCTATGGCTACACCTTC

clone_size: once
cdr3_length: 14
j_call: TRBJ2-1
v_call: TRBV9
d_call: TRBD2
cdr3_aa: CASSPSGGSNEQFF
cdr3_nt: TGTGCCAGCAGCCCATCTGGCGGGAGCAATGAGCAGTTCTTC

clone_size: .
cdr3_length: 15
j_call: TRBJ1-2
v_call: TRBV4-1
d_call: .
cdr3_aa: CASSQKQHYNYGYTF
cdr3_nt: TGCGCCAGCAGCCAAAAACAGCATTATAACTATGGCTACACCTTC

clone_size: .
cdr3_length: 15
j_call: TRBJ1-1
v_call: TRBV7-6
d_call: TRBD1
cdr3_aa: CASSPRQGDHTEAFF
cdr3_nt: TGTGCCAGCAGCCCAAGACAGGGGGATCACACTGAAGCTTTCTTT

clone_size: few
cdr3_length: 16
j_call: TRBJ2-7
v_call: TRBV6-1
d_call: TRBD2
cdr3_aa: CASSEMNRGLRSEQYF
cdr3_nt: TGTGCCAGCAGTGAAATGAATCGGGGACTACGGTCCGAGCAGTACTTC

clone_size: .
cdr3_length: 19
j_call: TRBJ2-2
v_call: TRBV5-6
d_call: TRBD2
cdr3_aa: CASSHSFNLAGEDTGELFF
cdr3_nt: TGTGCCAGCAGCCACTCATTTAATCTCGCGGGAGAGGACACCGGGGAGCTGTTTTTT

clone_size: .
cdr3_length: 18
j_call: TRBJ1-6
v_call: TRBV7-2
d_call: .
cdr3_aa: CASSSLVGKGDEGSPLHF
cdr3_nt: TGTGCCAGCAGCTCACTCGTGGGGAAAGGCGATGAGGGTTCACCCCTCCACTTT

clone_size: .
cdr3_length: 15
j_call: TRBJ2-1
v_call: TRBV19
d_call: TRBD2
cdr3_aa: CASSMWTSAYNEQFF
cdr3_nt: TGTGCCAGTAGTATGTGGACTAGCGCCTACAATGAGCAGTTCTTC

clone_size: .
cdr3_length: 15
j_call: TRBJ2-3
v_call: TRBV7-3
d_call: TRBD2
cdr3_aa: CASSTGLASTDTQYF
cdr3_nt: TGTGCCAGCAGCACAGGACTAGCCAGTACAGATACGCAGTATTTT

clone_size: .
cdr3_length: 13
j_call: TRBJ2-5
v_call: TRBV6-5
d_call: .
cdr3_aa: CASSREGVETQYF
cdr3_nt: TGTGCCAGCTCCAGGGAAGGTGTAGAGACCCAGTACTTC

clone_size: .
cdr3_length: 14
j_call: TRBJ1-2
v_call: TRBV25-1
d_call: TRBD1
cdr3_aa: CASSAGQGNYGYTF
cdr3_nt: TGTGCCAGCAGTGCAGGACAGGGAAACTATGGCTACACCTTC

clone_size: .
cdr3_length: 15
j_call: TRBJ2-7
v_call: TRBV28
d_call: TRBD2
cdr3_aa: CASRRLAGGRYEQYF
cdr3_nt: TGTGCCAGCAGACGCCTAGCGGGGGGGCGGTACGAGCAGTACTTC

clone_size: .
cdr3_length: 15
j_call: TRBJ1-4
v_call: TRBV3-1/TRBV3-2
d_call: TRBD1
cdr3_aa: CASSHLGQHNEKLFF
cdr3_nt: TGTGCCAGCAGCCACTTGGGACAGCATAATGAAAAACTGTTTTTT

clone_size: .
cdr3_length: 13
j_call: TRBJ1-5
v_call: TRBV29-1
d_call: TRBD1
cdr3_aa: CSVGQGMDQPQHF
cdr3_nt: TGCAGCGTTGGACAGGGAATGGACCAGCCCCAGCATTTT

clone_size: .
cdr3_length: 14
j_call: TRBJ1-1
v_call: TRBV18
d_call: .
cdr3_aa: CASSPAAKNTEAFF
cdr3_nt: TGTGCCAGCTCACCAGCGGCCAAGAACACTGAAGCTTTCTTT

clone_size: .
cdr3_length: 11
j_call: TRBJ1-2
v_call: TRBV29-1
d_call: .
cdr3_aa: CSVEGDYGYTF
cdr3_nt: TGCAGCGTTGAGGGAGATTATGGCTACACCTTC

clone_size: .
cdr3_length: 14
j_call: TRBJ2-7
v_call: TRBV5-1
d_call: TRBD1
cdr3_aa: CASSLAGQGVEQYF
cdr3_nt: TGCGCCAGCAGCTTGGCCGGGCAGGGGGTCGAGCAGTACTTC

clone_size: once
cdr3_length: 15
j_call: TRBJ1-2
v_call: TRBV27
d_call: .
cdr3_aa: CASRSLLGAVGGYTF
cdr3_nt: TGTGCCAGCAGATCGTTACTGGGGGCGGTTGGTGGCTACACCTTC

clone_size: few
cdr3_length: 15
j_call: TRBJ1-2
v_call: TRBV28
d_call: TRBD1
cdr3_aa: CASSFGTGEGRGYTF
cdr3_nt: TGTGCCAGCAGTTTCGGGACAGGGGAAGGAAGGGGCTACACCTTC

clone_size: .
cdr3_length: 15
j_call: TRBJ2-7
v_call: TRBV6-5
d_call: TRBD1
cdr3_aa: CASILNPGQGAGQYF
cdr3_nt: TGTGCCAGCATCTTGAACCCCGGACAGGGGGCCGGGCAGTACTTC

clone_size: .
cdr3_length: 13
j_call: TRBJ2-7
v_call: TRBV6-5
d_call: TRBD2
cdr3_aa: CASSLADSYEQYF
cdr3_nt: TGTGCCAGCAGTCTAGCGGACTCCTACGAGCAGTACTTC

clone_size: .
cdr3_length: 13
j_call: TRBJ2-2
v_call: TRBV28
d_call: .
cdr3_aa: CASSRGFAGELFF
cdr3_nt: TGTGCCAGCAGTAGGGGATTTGCCGGGGAGCTGTTTTTT

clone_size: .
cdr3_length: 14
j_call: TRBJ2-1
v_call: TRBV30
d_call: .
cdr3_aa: CAWSVTRELGEQFF
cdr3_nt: TGTGCCTGGAGTGTAACCCGGGAGTTAGGTGAGCAGTTCTTC

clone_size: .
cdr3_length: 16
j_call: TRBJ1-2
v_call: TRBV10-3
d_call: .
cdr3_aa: CAISGQGKTYRYGYTF
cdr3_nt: TGTGCCATCAGTGGTCAGGGTAAGACCTATCGCTATGGCTACACCTTC

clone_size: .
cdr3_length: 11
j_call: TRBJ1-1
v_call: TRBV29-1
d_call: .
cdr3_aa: CSVEEATEAFF
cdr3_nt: TGCAGCGTTGAAGAGGCCACTGAAGCTTTCTTT

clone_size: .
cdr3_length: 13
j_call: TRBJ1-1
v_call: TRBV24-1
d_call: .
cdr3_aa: CATSDNIGTEAFF
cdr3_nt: TGTGCCACCAGTGATAATATCGGGACTGAAGCTTTCTTT

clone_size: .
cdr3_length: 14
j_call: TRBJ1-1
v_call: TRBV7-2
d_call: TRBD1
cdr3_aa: CASSLLIGTGYAFF
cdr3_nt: TGTGCCAGCAGCTTATTAATTGGGACAGGGTATGCTTTCTTT

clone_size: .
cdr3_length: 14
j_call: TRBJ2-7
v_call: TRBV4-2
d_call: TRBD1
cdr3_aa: CASSQDRESYEQYF
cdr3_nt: TGTGCCAGCAGCCAGGACAGGGAGTCCTACGAGCAGTACTTC

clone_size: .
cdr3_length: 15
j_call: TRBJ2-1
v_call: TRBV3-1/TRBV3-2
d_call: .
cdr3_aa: CASTGRGSPSNEQFF
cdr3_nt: TGTGCCAGTACGGGTAGGGGGAGCCCTTCCAATGAGCAGTTCTTC

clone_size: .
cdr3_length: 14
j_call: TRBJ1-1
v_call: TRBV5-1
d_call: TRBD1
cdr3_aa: CASSASQGITEAFF
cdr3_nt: TGCGCCAGCAGCGCATCACAGGGGATCACTGAAGCTTTCTTT

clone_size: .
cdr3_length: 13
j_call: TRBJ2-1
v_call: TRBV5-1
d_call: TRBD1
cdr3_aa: CASSSRGRDEQFF
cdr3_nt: TGCGCCAGCAGCTCCAGGGGGCGCGATGAGCAGTTCTTC

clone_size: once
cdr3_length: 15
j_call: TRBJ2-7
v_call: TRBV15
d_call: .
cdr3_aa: CATSRGQNRAYEQYF
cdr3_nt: TGTGCCACCAGCAGAGGCCAAAACAGGGCCTACGAGCAGTACTTC

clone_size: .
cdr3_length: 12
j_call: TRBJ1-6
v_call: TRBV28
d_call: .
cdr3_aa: CASSGQLSPLHF
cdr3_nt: TGTGCCAGCAGCGGACAGCTTTCACCCCTCCACTTT

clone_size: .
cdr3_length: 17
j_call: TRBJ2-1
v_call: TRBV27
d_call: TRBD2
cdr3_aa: CASRIRGAGGRGNEQFF
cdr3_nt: TGTGCCAGCCGGATAAGAGGGGCGGGAGGGCGAGGCAATGAGCAGTTCTTC

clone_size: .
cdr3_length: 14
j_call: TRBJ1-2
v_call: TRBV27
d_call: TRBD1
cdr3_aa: CASSLHRGWIGYTF
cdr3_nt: TGTGCCAGCAGTTTACACAGGGGGTGGATTGGCTACACCTTC

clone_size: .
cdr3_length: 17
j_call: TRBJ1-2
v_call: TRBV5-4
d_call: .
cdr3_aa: CASSSTVGGEPLGGYTF
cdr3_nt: TGTGCCAGCAGCTCGACTGTCGGAGGGGAACCCCTCGGAGGCTACACCTTC

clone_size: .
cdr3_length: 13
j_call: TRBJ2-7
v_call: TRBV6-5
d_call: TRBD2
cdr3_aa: CAILLAAAYEQYF
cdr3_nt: TGTGCCATCTTACTAGCGGCCGCCTACGAGCAGTACTTC

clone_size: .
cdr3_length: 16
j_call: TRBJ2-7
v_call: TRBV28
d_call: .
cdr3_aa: CASRTRVGVSSYEQYF
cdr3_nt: TGTGCCAGCAGGACTAGGGTGGGGGTTAGCTCCTACGAGCAGTACTTC

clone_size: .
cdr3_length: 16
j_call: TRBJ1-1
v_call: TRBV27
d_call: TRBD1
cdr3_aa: CASSNRGSPWVAEAFF
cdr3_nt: TGTGCCAGCAGCAACAGGGGAAGTCCTTGGGTCGCTGAAGCTTTCTTT

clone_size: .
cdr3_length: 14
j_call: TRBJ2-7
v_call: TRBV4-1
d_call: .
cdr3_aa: CASSQDGGIGEQYF
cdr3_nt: TGCGCCAGCAGCCAAGACGGAGGAATCGGCGAGCAGTACTTC

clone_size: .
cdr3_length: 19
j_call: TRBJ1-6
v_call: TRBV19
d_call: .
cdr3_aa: CASSIPPTGFSSYNSPLHF
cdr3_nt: TGTGCCAGTAGTATACCCCCTACAGGGTTTAGCTCCTATAATTCACCCCTCCACTTT

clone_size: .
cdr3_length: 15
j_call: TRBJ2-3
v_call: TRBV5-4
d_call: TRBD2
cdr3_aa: CASSFSGGATDTQYF
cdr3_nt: TGTGCCAGCAGCTTTAGCGGGGGGGCGACAGATACGCAGTATTTT